What follows are 17 T cell receptor beta chains derived from one specimen sequenced in a study of identical twins. TCRdb called the 5' RACE reads again in MiXCR, with one record for every CDR3 protein. The sample records some 1,700,000 distinct CDR3 sequences, about 30% being singletons. Source material: cord blood. The receptors were gathered from a newborn girl in good health.

There are a few counts of this clonotype. The chain is built from TRBV20-1 and TRBJ2-7, with 12 bases aligning to TRBD2. The CDR3 runs 17 residues. The junction had 9 bases not matched to a gene; V was cut back by 1 base and J by 2 bases. CDR1 and CDR2 (germline): DFQATT, SNEGSKA (reference sequence). In nucleotides, the CDR3 is TGCAGTGCTAGAGGACTAGCGGGGGCCTTATTCACCTACGAGCAGTACTTC. Translating it yields CSARGLAGALFTYEQYF.

This clonotype was detected many times. The chain uses TRBV12-3 or TRBV12-4 and TRBJ1-2; TRBD1 matches 7 bases. The CDR3 loop spans 15 amino acids. V shed 2 bases and J 0 bases; nucleotides not matched to a gene: 3. The CDR3 region has the DNA TGTGCCAGCAGTTTATCTCAGGGGGCTAACTATGGCTACACCTTC. Residues: CASSLSQGANYGYTF.

The J gene is TRBJ2-2, the V gene TRBV29-1; 8 bases fit TRBD2. The germline CDR1 and CDR2 sequences are SQVTM and ANQGSEA. The CDR3 covers 14 residues. CDR3 nucleotides: TGCAGACTCGGGACTAGATACCACACCGGGGAGCTGTTTTTT. It encodes CRLGTRYHTGELFF.

V is TRBV5-1 and J is TRBJ1-4, with 10 bases fitting TRBD1. Germline lookup yields CDR1 SGHRS and CDR2 YFSETQ. The CDR3 totals 18 residues. V shed 1 base and J 0 bases; nucleotides not matched to a gene: 6. The CDR3 loop reads CASSLRDRGLATNEKLFF. The CDR3 nucleotides read TGCGCCAGCAGCTTGCGAGACAGGGGGCTTGCAACTAATGAAAAACTGTTTTTT.

The rearrangement uses TRBV14 and TRBJ2-7; possibly TRBD1 or TRBD2 for D (5 bases each). The CDR3 contains 16 residues. V was cut by 1 base and J by 6 bases, with 19 bases left in between. The germline CDR1 and CDR2 sequences are SGHDN and FVKESK. CDR3 in DNA: TGTGCCAGCAGCCAAGGCCGACAGAGGGGTCGCAGCGAGCAGTACTTC. Its translation: CASSQGRQRGRSEQYF.

CDR3 loop: CASSPLGRKDGKLFF. The CDR3 region has the DNA TGTGCCAGCAGTCCCCTAGGGCGTAAAGACGGAAAACTGTTTTTT. J is TRBJ1-4 and V is TRBV27; D uncertain. V was trimmed by 5 bases and J by 10 bases, leaving 20 bases between them. Germline-derived CDR1 and CDR2 are MNHEY and SMNVEV (reference sequence). The CDR3 has 15 residues.

Concerning this clonotype: At one end, the junction sequence differs from germline, possibly due to a read error. The CDR3 DNA reads as TGTGCCACCAGTGGACAGGGTGACAATCAGCCCCAGCATTTT. As protein: CATSGQGDNQPQHF. This chain connects TRBV10-3 to TRBJ1-5, with 8 bases identical to TRBD1. The germline V gene has CDR1 ENHRY and CDR2 SYGVKD. This CDR3 has 14 amino acids.

Here the CDR3 reads CASSLADRGVYYGYTF. Written as DNA, the CDR3 is TGTGCCAGCAGTTTAGCGGACAGGGGGGTCTACTATGGCTACACCTTC. The chain recombines TRBV12-3 or TRBV12-4 with TRBJ1-2, with 10 bases matching TRBD1. The CDR3 contains 16 residues. Trimming at V came to 0 bases and at J to 3 bases, leaving 4 bases not matched to a gene.

The V and J genes are TRBV29-1 and TRBJ1-2; D unresolved. Germline loops: CDR1 SQVTM, CDR2 ANQGSEA. The CDR3 totals 13 residues. V gave up 5 bases and J gave up 4 bases, with 14 bases separating them. The CDR3 spells CSVRKEMLYGYTF. The CDR3 nucleotides read TGCAGCGTTCGGAAAGAGATGCTCTATGGCTACACCTTC.

This clonotype was counted a few times. The chain's CDR3 is CASTAGLAGVGRDDEQFF. In nucleotides, the CDR3 is TGTGCCAGCACCGCCGGACTAGCGGGAGTAGGGCGGGACGATGAGCAGTTCTTC. The chain links TRBV12-3 or TRBV12-4 to TRBJ2-1; the match to TRBD2 covers 13 bases. The CDR3 is 18 amino acids. V shed 7 bases and J 8 bases; nucleotides not matched to a gene: 17.

V gene TRBV29-1 combines with J gene TRBJ2-1; D uncertain. Trimming took 6 bases from V and 5 from J, leaving 8 bases between them. The CDR3 runs to 11 residues. The germline V gene encodes CDR1 SQVTM and CDR2 ANQGSEA. The CDR3 sequence is CSVGSHNEQFF. The CDR3 region has the DNA TGCAGCGTGGGTTCTCACAATGAGCAGTTCTTC.

The V call is TRBV7-7, the J call TRBJ2-5; 8 positions match TRBD2. CDR3 size: 16 residues. Germline V gene sequence: CDR1 SSHAT, CDR2 FNYEAQ (reference sequence). The CDR3 DNA reads TGTGCTAGCGGCTTAGCCTCGGCGGGAGGTCGAGAGACCCAGTACTTC. Translated: CASGLASAGGRETQYF.

Here the CDR3 reads CASRSTSGRAYEQYF. The CDR3 DNA follows: TGTGCCAGCAGGTCCACTAGCGGGAGGGCCTACGAGCAGTACTTC. This chain connects TRBV28 to TRBJ2-7; 13 bases fit TRBD2. V lost 6 bases and J lost 2; bases outside the gene matches: 4. CDR1 is MDHEN, CDR2 SYDVKM, per germline. This CDR3 contains 15 residues.

The rearrangement uses TRBV28 and TRBJ2-5, with unresolved D. Germline V gene data show CDR1 as MDHEN and CDR2 as SYDVKM. V lost 6 bases and J 2 bases, leaving 10 bases between the germline ends. The CDR3 contains 13 residues. The CDR3: CASRSALQETQYF. The CDR3, as DNA: TGTGCCAGCAGGTCCGCACTACAAGAGACCCAGTACTTC.

The chain uses TRBV19 and TRBJ2-7; D possibly corresponds to TRBD2 (5 bases). The V gene lost 9 bases and the J gene lost 0 bases, with 27 bases spanning the gap. This CDR3 is built from 18 residues. Per germline, CDR1 LNHDA and CDR2 SQIVND (reference sequence). This chain's CDR3 is CARPTGSRGSRNSYEQYF. The CDR3 coding sequence is TGTGCCAGACCTACGGGGTCACGTGGGTCCAGAAACTCCTACGAGCAGTACTTC.

This clonotype appeared a few times. This chain connects TRBV4-2 to TRBJ2-3, with D unresolved. CDR1 is LGHNA and CDR2 is YNFKEQ in the germline V gene. This CDR3 has 14 amino acids. V lost 0 bases, J lost 4 bases, and 8 bases lay in between. The CDR3 DNA sequence: TGTGCCAGCAGCCAAGATACCTGGTCAGATACGCAGTATTTT. Translated: CASSQDTWSDTQYF.

This clonotype was seen a few times. This chain joins TRBV5-1 and TRBJ2-1; D is perhaps TRBD2 (6 bases). This CDR3 is built from 15 residues. Trimming removed 4 bases at V and 1 base at J, with 12 bases between. Germline-derived CDR1 and CDR2 are SGHRS and YFSETQ. This CDR3 reads CASSAFSGSYNEQFF. For the CDR3, the DNA is TGCGCCAGCAGCGCTTTTAGCGGTTCCTACAATGAGCAGTTCTTC. Filled out from reference TRBV5-1 and TRBJ2-1, the complete variable domain reads KAGVTQTPRYLIKTRGQQVTLSCSPISGHRSVSWYQQTPGQGLQFLFEYFSETQRNKGNFPGRFSGRQFSNSRSEMNVSTLELGDSALYLCASSAFSGSYNEQFFGPGTRLTVL.